The 28 T cell receptor beta chains below come from one sample, sequenced in a study of regulatory and conventional T cells in RAG deficiency. Data came from immunoSEQ multiplex PCR; TCRdb stores just in-frame clones and leaves some out. The sample includes approximately 35,000 clones, more than 75% of them seen just once. The sorted conventional CD4+ T cells were CD25-low and CD127-high, with genomic DNA sequenced. These data are also associated with another study on regulatory T cells. Per that study: Amplification used 52 TRBV primers and 13 TRBJ primers.

Source material: CD4+ effector T cells sorted from blood. The receptors were sampled from a human donor in good health.

The rearrangement joins TRBV7-6 to TRBJ2-7, with D possibly called TRBD1 or TRBD2 (6 bases each). This CDR3 has 14 amino acids. The ends were cut back, 3 bases at V and 5 bases at J, with 14 bases in the middle. CDR1 and CDR2 (germline): SGHVS, FNYEAQ. The CDR3 sequence is CASSFSGWTDEQYF. CDR3 nucleotide sequence: TGTGCCAGCAGCTTTAGCGGTTGGACAGACGAGCAGTACTTC.

The chain has TRBV27 and TRBJ2-1; perhaps TRBD2 as D (5 bases). Trimming stripped 3 bases from V and 0 bases from J, with 9 bases between. Germline V gene data show CDR1 as MNHEY and CDR2 as SMNVEV (reference sequence). CDR3 size: 15 residues. The CDR3 loop is CASSFQRPSYNEQFF. CDR3 nucleotide sequence: TGTGCCAGCAGTTTCCAGCGGCCCTCCTACAATGAGCAGTTCTTC.

This chain uses TRBV6-6 with TRBJ1-2, with a tentative D call TRBD1 (5 bases). CDR1 is MNHNY and CDR2 is SVGAGI in the germline V gene (reference sequence). V shed 10 bases and J shed 8 bases, with 17 bases lying between them. The CDR3 loop spans 12 amino acids. CDR3 in DNA: TGTGCCACCCTTTCGACAGTGCCCGGCTACACCTTC. Residues: CATLSTVPGYTF.

V usage is TRBV5-1 and J usage is TRBJ1-5; maybe TRBD1 (6 bases). Trimming left V 0 bases short and J 4 bases short, with 8 bases between. This CDR3 comprises 14 residues. Germline V gene lookup returns CDR1 SGHRS and CDR2 YFSETQ. DNA for the CDR3: TGCGCCAGCAGCTTGGGGACAGAGAATCAGCCCCAGCATTTT. The encoded protein is CASSLGTENQPQHF.

The chain has TRBV7-3 and TRBJ1-1; tentative D call: TRBD1 (5 bases). CDR3 length equals 14 residues. The germline V and J ends were trimmed by 5 bases and 1 base, with 11 bases remaining between them. Germline V gives CDR1 SGHTA, CDR2 FQGTGA. The CDR3: CASSVGTENTEAFF. Here the CDR3 DNA reads TGTGCCAGCAGCGTCGGGACTGAGAACACTGAAGCTTTCTTT.

A single count supports this clone. This sequence joins TRBV30 and TRBJ1-5; D gene ambiguous. The V end lost 3 bases, the J end lost 9 bases, and 12 bases lay between the germline ends. In germline, CDR1 is GTSNPN, CDR2 SVGIG (reference sequence). This CDR3 comprises 12 residues. CDR3 residues: CAWRYSTGPQHF. The CDR3 nucleotides read TGTGCCTGGAGATATAGTACCGGGCCCCAGCATTTT.

The chain has TRBV2 and TRBJ2-5, with D unresolved. Trimming left V 2 bases short and J 2 bases short, with 12 bases between. Looked up from germline, CDR1 is SNHLY and CDR2 is FYNNEI. This CDR3 has 15 amino acids. Written as DNA, the CDR3 is TGTGCCAGCAGTGAAACCCGAACGATTCAAGAGACCCAGTACTTC. Its translation: CASSETRTIQETQYF.

The chain combines TRBV7-3 with TRBJ2-3, with 8 bases identical to TRBD2. This CDR3 is 18 amino acids long. With 5 bases clipped from V and 4 bases from J, the junction kept 17 bases outside the gene matches. Germline CDR1 reads SGHTA; CDR2 reads FQGTGA. Here the CDR3 reads CASSRTGLELVGPDTQYF. CDR3 coding DNA: TGTGCCAGCAGCCGGACGGGACTAGAGCTAGTTGGACCAGATACGCAGTATTTT. Full variable domain (rest looked up from reference TRBV7-3 and TRBJ2-3): GAGVSQTPSNKVTEKGKYVELRCDPISGHTALYWYRQSLGQGPEFLIYFQGTGAADDSGLPNDRFFAVRPEGSVSTLKIQRTERGDSAVYLCASSRTGLELVGPDTQYFGPGTRLTVL.

The rearrangement uses TRBV25-1 and TRBJ2-3; D might be TRBD1 (6 bases). The CDR3 spans 13 residues. Germline CDR1 is MGHDK and CDR2 is SYGVNS. Deletions cut 6 bases from V and 3 bases from J, with 10 bases between. The CDR3 DNA reads TGTGCCAGCAGGGACAGTCTAACAGATACGCAGTATTTT. Its protein is CASRDSLTDTQYF. Full variable domain (missing parts from reference TRBV25-1 and TRBJ2-3): EADIYQTPRYLVIGTGKKITLECSQTMGHDKMYWYQQDPGMELHLIHYSYGVNSTEKGDLSSESTVSRIRTEHFPLTLESARPSHTSQYLCASRDSLTDTQYFGPGTRLTVL.

V is TRBV5-1 and J is TRBJ2-7; D may be TRBD1 (7 bases). In germline, CDR1 is SGHRS, CDR2 YFSETQ. The CDR3 totals 14 residues. Trimming removed 3 bases from V and 4 bases from J, with 14 bases in between. CDR3 residues: CASSSRQGGYEQYF. Written as DNA, the CDR3 is TGCGCCAGCAGCTCTCGACAGGGAGGTTACGAGCAGTACTTC.

The genes are TRBV7-9 and TRBJ1-3; D not certain. CDR3 size: 13 residues. Trimming shortened V by 1 base and J by 4 bases, and 5 bases separated the two germline ends. Germline V lookup: CDR1 SEHNR, CDR2 FQNEAQ (reference sequence). Here the CDR3 reads CASSLGHGNTIYF. Written as DNA, the CDR3 is TGTGCCAGCAGCTTAGGCCACGGAAACACCATATATTTT.

This clone appeared a single time. This rearrangement joins TRBV11-2 to TRBJ1-1; D is undetermined. The V gene's germline CDR1 is SGHAT and CDR2 FQNNGV. The CDR3 is made up of 14 amino acids. Trimming left V 1 base short and J 10 bases short, with 16 bases between. The CDR3 nucleotides are TGTGCCAGCAGCTTAGGAGCGGTCAGGTTTGGAGCTTTCTTT. Translating gives CASSLGAVRFGAFF.

The V and J genes are TRBV5-1 and TRBJ2-5, with TRBD1 matching over 10 bases. Germline trimming cut 5 bases from V and 5 bases from J; bases unmatched to any gene: 9. Looked up from germline, CDR1 is SGHRS and CDR2 is YFSETQ. There are 15 residues in the CDR3. The CDR3 DNA follows: TGCGCCAGCAGAGGATCGACAGGGGGCGGTGAGACCCAGTACTTC. Amino acids: CASRGSTGGGETQYF.

This chain uses TRBV6-5 with TRBJ2-5; TRBD2 matches at 11 bases. Germline trimming cut 0 bases from V and 5 bases from J; bases unmatched to any gene: 2. Germline CDR1 MNHEY, CDR2 SVGAGI. The CDR3 has 15 amino acids. The DNA of the CDR3 is TGTGCCAGCAGTTACTCGATAGCGGGGGGGGAGACCCAGTACTTC. Its translation: CASSYSIAGGETQYF.

The rearrangement joins TRBV9 to TRBJ1-3; perhaps TRBD1 as D (5 bases). The V end lost 9 bases, the J end lost 0 bases, and 19 bases lay between the germline ends. The CDR3 runs to 16 residues. The germline V gene has CDR1 SGDLS and CDR2 YYNGEE. This chain's CDR3 is CATPGVGLSSGNTIYF. DNA for the CDR3: TGTGCCACCCCGGGGGTGGGACTCTCCTCTGGAAACACCATATATTTT.

The chain combines TRBV11-2 with TRBJ1-2, with TRBD1 matching 8 bases. This CDR3 contains 16 residues. Germline V gene sequence: CDR1 SGHAT, CDR2 FQNNGV. The J segment lost 7 bases and the V segment lost 5 bases, leaving 15 bases of the junction unmatched. The CDR3 DNA reads as TGTGCCAGCAGCGATAAGTTGGACAGGGCAGTTAGTGGCTACACCTTC. This sequence encodes CASSDKLDRAVSGYTF.

The chain couples TRBV5-6 to TRBJ2-3, with D perhaps matching TRBD1 (6 bases). V lost 0 bases and J 0 bases, leaving 20 bases between the germline ends. The V gene's germline CDR1 is SGHDT and CDR2 YYEEEE. The CDR3 loop spans 19 amino acids. The CDR3 loop is CASSLVRGRVIMSTDTQYF. The CDR3 coding sequence is TGTGCCAGCAGCTTGGTCAGGGGCAGAGTCATAATGAGCACAGATACGCAGTATTTT.

This chain uses TRBV30 with TRBJ1-1; tentatively, D is TRBD1 (5 bases). Germline assignment: CDR1 GTSNPN and CDR2 SVGIG (reference sequence). V lost 5 bases and J lost 0, with 16 bases in between. This CDR3 is built from 15 residues. CDR3 sequence (DNA): TGTGCCTGGGACCCATATGGGGGAATGAACACTGAAGCTTTCTTT. Protein sequence: CAWDPYGGMNTEAFF.

This clone was observed a handful of times. The rearrangement links TRBV6-5 to TRBJ1-2; D remains unclear. V lost 0 bases and J 0 bases, leaving 11 bases between the germline ends. CDR1 MNHEY and CDR2 SVGAGI come from the germline V gene. This CDR3 spans 16 amino acids. CDR3 region: CASSYSNLGTNYGYTF. In DNA form, the CDR3 reads TGTGCCAGCAGTTACTCGAATTTGGGAACTAACTATGGCTACACCTTC.

The chain joins TRBV21-1 to TRBJ1-3. TRBV21-1 is a pseudogene. There are 14 residues in the CDR3. CDR3 amino acids: CASSNRSSGNTIYF. The CDR3 region has the DNA TGTGCCAGCAGCAATAGGTCCTCTGGAAACACCATATATTTT.

The chain carries TRBV28 and TRBJ1-3; D not resolved. CDR3 length equals 15 residues. Trimming cost V 6 bases and J 5 bases, with 17 bases left between them. Germline V lookup: CDR1 MDHEN, CDR2 SYDVKM. The CDR3 region has the DNA TGTGCCAGCAGACCCCGAGAGAGGAACCGAAACACCATATATTTT. Translating gives CASRPRERNRNTIYF.

This clone was seen once. The chain recombines TRBV19 with TRBJ1-1, with 9 bases fitting TRBD1. V shed 6 bases and J 0 bases; nucleotides not matched to a gene: 8. Germline V gene lookup returns CDR1 LNHDA and CDR2 SQIVND (reference sequence). This CDR3 region has 16 residues. CDR3 nucleotides: TGTGCCAGTAGGAAACGGACAGGGGCGATGAACACTGAAGCTTTCTTT. Residues: CASRKRTGAMNTEAFF.

V and J are TRBV7-9 and TRBJ1-4; TRBD1 is a possible D gene (5 bases). With 5 bases removed from V and 7 bases from J, the gap between germline ends came to 23 bases. Germline loops: CDR1 SEHNR, CDR2 FQNEAQ (reference sequence). The CDR3 contains 17 residues. The CDR3 DNA sequence: TGTGCCAGCAGCCTAGGGACCCAGGACCGGAGGGGTGAAAAACTGTTTTTT. This codes for CASSLGTQDRRGEKLFF.

The chain is built from TRBV7-8 and TRBJ1-5, with no clear D. The germline CDR1 and CDR2 sequences are SGHVS and FQNEAQ. The CDR3 runs to 12 residues. Trimming removed 3 bases at V and 7 bases at J, with 7 bases between. CDR3 residues: CASSLANQPQHF. As DNA, the CDR3 is TGTGCCAGCAGCTTGGCAAACCAGCCCCAGCATTTT.

The rearrangement links TRBV15 to TRBJ1-2; D is undetermined. Germline values: CDR1 LNHNV, CDR2 YYDKDF (reference sequence). CDR3 length: 15 residues. Trimming took off 0 bases at V and 10 bases at J, with 18 bases between the two ends. DNA for the CDR3: TGTGCCACCAGCAGAGATGCTGGGTACGCTAAAGTCTACACCTTC. It encodes CATSRDAGYAKVYTF.

This chain joins TRBV7-9 and TRBJ2-2; D gene ambiguous. This CDR3 has 17 residues. V lost 0 bases and J lost 5, with 16 bases in between. Germline V CDR1 and CDR2: SEHNR, FQNEAQ (reference sequence). The CDR3 protein is CASSLALELVSTGELFF. CDR3 nucleotide sequence: TGTGCCAGCAGCTTAGCGTTGGAGCTAGTTAGTACCGGGGAGCTGTTTTTT. Filled out from reference TRBV7-9 and TRBJ2-2, the complete variable domain reads DTGVSQNPRHKITKRGQNVTFRCDPISEHNRLYWYRQTLGQGPEFLTYFQNEAQLEKSRLLSDRFSAERPKGSFSTLEIQRTEQGDSAMYLCASSLALELVSTGELFFGEGSRLTVL.

The chain uses TRBV28 and TRBJ2-1, with TRBD2 matching 11 bases. There are 16 residues in the CDR3. The germline V gene has CDR1 MDHEN and CDR2 SYDVKM. J was trimmed by 4 bases and V by 7 bases; bases with no gene match: 9. The CDR3 nucleotides are TGTGCCAGCACCCCTCGACTAGCGGGAAATTACAATGAGCAGTTCTTC. Encoded protein: CASTPRLAGNYNEQFF. The complete variable domain, with remaining parts taken from reference TRBV28 and TRBJ2-1, reads DVKVTQSSRYLVKRTGEKVFLECVQDMDHENMFWYRQDPGLGLRLIYFSYDVKMKEKGDIPEGYSVSREKKERFSLILESASTNQTSMYLCASTPRLAGNYNEQFFGPGTRLTVL.

This clone was counted only a few times. V usage is TRBV30 and J usage is TRBJ2-2; no definite D call. Per germline, CDR1 GTSNPN and CDR2 SVGIG (reference sequence). V was shortened by 2 bases and J by 4 bases, with 8 bases between the two germline ends. CDR3 length: 13 residues. The CDR3 sequence: CAWSTRSTGELFF. CDR3 in DNA: TGTGCCTGGAGTACACGGTCCACCGGGGAGCTGTTTTTT.